Below, 16 T cell receptor beta chains from the same sample are listed, as sequenced in a study of naive and memory T cell subsets. The beta constant-region primer was an equimolar mix of two oligonucleotides covering TRBC1 and TRBC2. In TCRdb, the UMI-ligation and nested PCR reads were re-called with MiXCR into one record per CDR3 protein. The table has 81,000 or so distinct CDR3 sequences, about 7% seen once. The specimen was central memory CD4+ T cells from blood. These receptors were obtained from a human donor in good health.

This clonotype was observed at least ten times. The chain couples TRBV6-5 to TRBJ1-4; D perhaps matches TRBD1 (5 bases). In germline, CDR1 is MNHEY, CDR2 SVGAGI. CDR3 length equals 15 residues. Trimming took off 5 bases at V and 1 base at J, with 11 bases between the two ends. CDR3 coding DNA: TGTGCCAGCAGTCGCAGGAGGGGAACTAATGAAAAACTGTTTTTT. It specifies CASSRRRGTNEKLFF.

This clonotype was found many times. The chain employs TRBV28 and TRBJ1-6; D may be TRBD1 (5 bases). CDR3 length: 15 residues. Germline assignment: CDR1 MDHEN and CDR2 SYDVKM. V was clipped by 3 bases and J by 5 bases, with 11 bases between them. The CDR3 loop reads CASSFRGQNNSPLHF. CDR3 nucleotide sequence: TGTGCCAGCAGTTTTCGCGGACAAAATAATTCACCCCTCCACTTT.

V and J are TRBV18 and TRBJ2-5; D gene unclear. Trimming took 5 bases from V and 2 from J, leaving 9 bases between them. Germline V gene sequence: CDR1 KGHSH, CDR2 LQKENI. The CDR3 contains 13 residues. The CDR3 nucleotides read TGTGCCAGCTCATCCTCCTTACAAGAGACCCAGTACTTC. Its translation: CASSSSLQETQYF.

This clonotype was seen only a few times. The chain recombines TRBV9 with TRBJ1-5; D is possibly TRBD1 (5 bases). Germline V CDR1 and CDR2: SGDLS, YYNGEE. The CDR3 runs to 14 residues. The V gene lost 7 bases and the J gene lost 3 bases, with 14 bases spanning the gap. CDR3 in DNA: TGTGCCAGCGGGGGGAGTGCCTTCAATCAGCCCCAGCATTTT. The encoded protein is CASGGSAFNQPQHF.

This clonotype was seen only a few times. This rearrangement joins TRBV5-1 to TRBJ2-5, with 7 bases aligning to TRBD2. The V gene's germline CDR1 is SGHRS and CDR2 YFSETQ. Trimming at V came to 0 bases and at J to 5 bases, leaving 1 base not matched to a gene. The CDR3 consists of 13 residues. The CDR3 DNA sequence: TGCGCCAGCAGCTTGGGAGCGGGGGAGACCCAGTACTTC. Translated, it gives CASSLGAGETQYF.

This chain joins TRBV5-5 and TRBJ1-6, with D possibly being TRBD1 (5 bases). V lost 4 bases and J 6 bases, leaving 17 bases between the germline ends. CDR1 and CDR2 from the germline V gene are SGHKS and YYEKEE (reference sequence). This CDR3 contains 16 residues. In DNA, the CDR3 is TGTGCCAGCAGCGTACGGGATGGGGGAAGTAATTCACCCCTCCACTTT. It is translated as CASSVRDGGSNSPLHF.

This clonotype came up many times. This chain uses TRBV28 with TRBJ1-3; 8 nucleotides match TRBD1. Trimming cost V 3 bases and J 8 bases; bases outside gene matches: 3. CDR1 MDHEN and CDR2 SYDVKM come from the germline V gene. The CDR3 consists of 13 residues. CDR3 in DNA: TGTGCCAGCAGTTTGGACAGGGTTGACACCATATATTTT. This translates into CASSLDRVDTIYF.

The genes are TRBV4-1 and TRBJ2-4; D possibly corresponds to TRBD1 (6 bases). CDR3 length equals 16 residues. With 0 bases removed from V and 4 bases from J, the gap between germline ends came to 13 bases. The germline V gene encodes CDR1 MGHRA and CDR2 YSYEKL. In DNA form, the CDR3 reads TGCGCCAGCAGCCAAGACAGGGGAGTCGCAAAAAACATTCAGTACTTC. The encoded protein is CASSQDRGVAKNIQYF.

The J gene is TRBJ1-4, the V gene TRBV19; TRBD1 matches 10 bases. The CDR3 sequence is 18 residues long. CDR1 is LNHDA and CDR2 is SQIVND in the germline V gene (reference sequence). Trimming took 5 bases from V and 0 from J; bases not matched to a gene: 9. CDR3 in DNA: TGTGCCAGTAGTCGATCCAGGACAGGGGGAGCAACTAATGAAAAACTGTTTTTT. Protein sequence: CASSRSRTGGATNEKLFF.

This clonotype was picked up a small number of times. The chain is built from TRBV2 and TRBJ2-2; D ambiguous. Trimming took 7 bases from V and 4 from J, leaving 16 bases between them. The germline gives CDR1 SNHLY, CDR2 FYNNEI. The CDR3 totals 15 residues. CDR3 nucleotide sequence: TGTGCCAGCAACTCCGGGCAGCTTCTCACCGGGGAGCTGTTTTTT. As protein: CASNSGQLLTGELFF.

This chain links TRBV4-3 with TRBJ1-4, with D possibly being TRBD1 (5 bases). Deletions cut 0 bases from V and 7 bases from J, with 9 bases between. Germline CDR1 and CDR2: LGHNA and YSLEER. The CDR3 totals 14 residues. In DNA form, the CDR3 reads TGCGCCAGCAGCCAAGATTCCAGGGCTGAAAAACTGTTTTTT. Translation: CASSQDSRAEKLFF.

Ten or more counts support this clonotype. This rearrangement joins TRBV16 to TRBJ1-6; 7 bases line up with TRBD1. The CDR3 has 15 residues. Losses at the gene ends were 4 bases for V and 7 bases for J; bases not matched to a gene: 7. Germline CDR1 is KGHSY and CDR2 is FQNENV. The chain's CDR3 is CASSPQQGPNSPLHF. DNA of the CDR3: TGTGCCAGCAGCCCCCAACAGGGGCCCAATTCACCCCTCCACTTT. The full variable domain, rest sourced from reference TRBV16 and TRBJ1-6, is GEEVAQTPKHLVRGEGQKAKLYCAPIKGHSYVFWYQQVLKNEFKFLISFQNENVFDETGMPKERFSAKCLPNSPCSLEIQATKLEDSAVYFCASSPQQGPNSPLHFGNGTRLTVT.

This clonotype was seen only a few times. The gene calls are TRBV20-1 and TRBJ2-7; D remains unclear. Trimming took off 5 bases at V and 3 bases at J, with 17 bases between the two ends. In germline, CDR1 is DFQATT, CDR2 SNEGSKA (reference sequence). The CDR3 has 14 amino acids. The CDR3 sequence is CSAAQPFTIYEQYF. As DNA, the CDR3 is TGCAGTGCTGCCCAACCCTTCACCATCTACGAGCAGTACTTC.

V gene TRBV18 combines with J gene TRBJ2-1, with TRBD1 matching 11 bases. The CDR3 has 16 residues. Germline CDR1 reads KGHSH; CDR2 reads LQKENI. V lost 1 base and J lost 8; bases outside the gene matches: 7. CDR3 in DNA: TGTGCCAGCTCACCACAAGGACAGGGGGCAGGAGATGAGCAGTTCTTC. Translation: CASSPQGQGAGDEQFF.

The chain uses TRBV4-3 and TRBJ1-4; D is ambiguous. The ends were cut back, 1 base at V and 0 bases at J, with 6 bases in the middle. The CDR3 totals 15 residues. Germline V gene sequence: CDR1 LGHNA, CDR2 YSLEER. CDR3 region: CASSQAATTNEKLFF. CDR3 bases: TGCGCCAGCAGCCAAGCGGCTACAACTAATGAAAAACTGTTTTTT.

This clonotype came up a few times. The chain is built from TRBV7-2 and TRBJ2-1; D is undetermined. This CDR3 has 12 residues. V was trimmed by 3 bases and J by 7 bases, leaving 7 bases between them. The germline gives CDR1 SGHTA, CDR2 FQGNSA. CDR3 nucleotide sequence: TGTGCCAGCAGCTTGATAGGGAATGAGCAGTTCTTC. Translating it yields CASSLIGNEQFF. The variable domain in full, completed from reference TRBV7-2 and TRBJ2-1, reads GAGVSQSPSNKVTEKGKDVELRCDPISGHTALYWYRQSLGQGLEFLIYFQGNSAPDKSGLPSDRFSAERTGGSVSTLTIQRTQQEDSAVYLCASSLIGNEQFFGPGTRLTVL.